This passage covers 17 T cell receptor beta chains from one sample sequenced in a study of regulatory T cells in long-lasting Graves disease. Described time point: newly diagnosed GD, antithyroid drugs for less than 3 months. PBMC-derived RNA was used for the TCR library. For TCR beta, libraries came from iRepertoire HTBI primers and Arm-PCR of CDR3 regions. A single record per CDR3 protein comes from TCRdb applying MiXCR to the multiplex PCR reads. The data show around 400,000 distinct CDR3 sequences, over 12% seen once. These same data were also listed under a study on T cells in Graves' hyperthyroidism and ophthalmopathy.

The sample was peripheral blood mononuclear cells (PBMCs), taken at new diagnosis, from a patient treated with antithyroid drugs. These receptors were taken from a woman aged 35 to 49 with Graves disease.

This clonotype appeared many times. The CDR3 nucleotides are TGTGCCAGCAGTGAGAGCCGGGCCCTTATTATGAACACTGAAGCTTTCTTT. It encodes CASSESRALIMNTEAFF. The rearrangement uses TRBV6-1 and TRBJ1-1; D is unclear. The CDR3 is made up of 17 amino acids. V was trimmed by 3 bases and J by 0 bases, leaving 17 bases between them. Germline V gene data show CDR1 as MNHNS and CDR2 as SASEGT.

Ten or more counts support this clonotype. V is TRBV7-2 and J is TRBJ2-7, with D perhaps matching TRBD1 (5 bases). Trimming left V 3 bases short and J 4 bases short, with 13 bases between. Germline V CDR1 and CDR2: SGHTA, FQGNSA. The CDR3 is 14 amino acids. The CDR3 here is CASSLPGKAYEQYF. The CDR3 nucleotides are TGTGCCAGCAGCTTGCCAGGGAAAGCTTACGAGCAGTACTTC.

This clonotype showed up many times. The chain employs TRBV7-2 and TRBJ1-2; D unclear. CDR1 and CDR2 (germline): SGHTA, FQGNSA. Trimming left V 5 bases short and J 2 bases short, with 12 bases between. The CDR3 loop spans 14 amino acids. This CDR3 reads CASSPTRVNYGYTF. CDR3 DNA: TGTGCCAGCAGCCCCACCAGAGTAAACTATGGCTACACCTTC.

This clonotype was recorded at least ten times. The rearrangement links TRBV7-2 to TRBJ1-3; tentatively, D is TRBD1 (5 bases). This CDR3 is built from 15 residues. CDR1 is SGHTA and CDR2 is FQGNSA in the germline V gene. V dropped 5 bases and J dropped 4 bases, with 15 bases sitting between them. As DNA, the CDR3 is TGTGCCAGCAGCCGAAGCGGGGGAGCCGGAAACACCATATATTTT. Protein sequence: CASSRSGGAGNTIYF.

This clonotype was counted only a few times. The chain carries TRBV7-3 and TRBJ2-1, with TRBD2 matching 15 bases. Germline CDR1 is SGHTA and CDR2 is FQGTGA. The V gene end was trimmed by 0 bases and the J gene end by 7 bases; junction bases not matched to a gene: 4. The CDR3 sequence is 17 residues long. CDR3 sequence (DNA): TGTGCCAGCAGCTTAACTGGACTAGCGGGAGGGAATAATGAGCAGTTCTTC. It codes for CASSLTGLAGGNNEQFF.

This clonotype has a count of ten or more. The chain has TRBV11-2 and TRBJ2-5; the D is unclear. V shed 6 bases and J shed 4 bases, with 21 bases lying between them. CDR1 SGHAT and CDR2 FQNNGV come from the germline V gene. This CDR3 contains 16 residues. Here the CDR3 reads CASRSTGRIDPETQYF. The CDR3 nucleotides read TGTGCCAGCAGATCGACCGGGCGGATAGACCCAGAGACCCAGTACTTC.

To note about this clonotype: Being one base from a much bigger clone, this may be a read error. This chain uses TRBV30 with TRBJ2-7; 8 bases map to TRBD1. The CDR3 is 12 amino acids. Per germline, CDR1 GTSNPN and CDR2 SVGIG (reference sequence). The CDR3 DNA is TGTGCCCGGAGTGCAGGGGGCGGGGAGCAGTACTTC. Protein product: CARSAGGGEQYF. Based on the CDR3 plus reference TRBV30 and TRBJ2-7, the full variable domain is SQTIHQWPATLVQPVGSPLSLECTVEGTSNPNLYWYRQAAGRGLQLLFYSVGIGQISSEVPQNLSASRPQDRQFILSSKKLLLSDSGFYLCARSAGGGEQYFGPGTRLTVT.

The V gene is TRBV3-1, the J gene TRBJ2-3; D unresolved. There are 17 residues in the CDR3. Germline V lookup: CDR1 LGHDT, CDR2 YNNKEL (reference sequence). V shed 4 bases and J shed 0 bases, with 17 bases lying between them. In DNA, the CDR3 is TGTGCCAGCAGCCCCGTTTTTGTAGAAAGTAGCACAGATACGCAGTATTTT. Encoded protein: CASSPVFVESSTDTQYF.

The chain joins TRBV19 to TRBJ1-4; 7 bases match TRBD1. Looked up from germline, CDR1 is LNHDA and CDR2 is SQIVND (reference sequence). V shed 5 bases, J shed 6 bases, and the junction held 6 bases outside the gene matches. CDR3 length equals 14 residues. The CDR3 protein is CASSVTGWDEKLFF. CDR3 bases: TGTGCCAGTAGTGTGACAGGGTGGGATGAAAAACTGTTTTTT.

This chain connects TRBV7-9 to TRBJ2-1; 9 bases match TRBD2. Trimming cost V 5 bases and J 6 bases; bases outside gene matches: 8. Germline CDR1 reads SEHNR; CDR2 reads FQNEAQ (reference sequence). The CDR3 covers 15 residues. The CDR3 loop reads CASSPAGGRANEQFF. In nucleotides, the CDR3 is TGTGCCAGCAGCCCCGCGGGCGGGAGGGCCAATGAGCAGTTCTTC.

In this sample, this clonotype turned up many times. The rearrangement links TRBV2 to TRBJ2-2; D tentatively fits TRBD1 or TRBD2 (5 bases each). The CDR3 length is 16 residues. Per germline, CDR1 SNHLY and CDR2 FYNNEI. Between the trimmed V and J ends, which lost 4 bases and 1 base, there was a span of 13 bases. The CDR3 DNA reads as TGTGCCAGCAGTGGCTTGGGACCGATGAACACCGGGGAGCTGTTTTTT. This codes for CASSGLGPMNTGELFF.

This clonotype has ten or more counts. V gene TRBV27 combines with J gene TRBJ2-3; the D is unclear. Trimming cost V 5 bases and J 2 bases, with 11 bases left between them. Germline assignment: CDR1 MNHEY and CDR2 SMNVEV (reference sequence). This CDR3 is 14 amino acids long. The CDR3 DNA reads TGTGCCAGCAGTAGACTTGGCCTCACAGATACGCAGTATTTT. This sequence encodes CASSRLGLTDTQYF.

This clonotype occurred a few times. The chain combines TRBV7-8 with TRBJ2-4; 13 bases fit TRBD2. From germline, CDR1 is SGHVS and CDR2 FQNEAQ. The V segment lost 4 bases and the J segment 1 base; nucleotides outside the gene matches: 7. The CDR3 spans 18 residues. The DNA of the CDR3 is TGTGCCAGCAGCTCCGGACTAGCGGGAGCCCGCGCCAAAAACATTCAGTACTTC. It is translated as CASSSGLAGARAKNIQYF.

This clonotype occurred a few times. This chain joins TRBV6-5 and TRBJ2-1; D may be TRBD1 (6 bases). Germline lookup yields CDR1 MNHEY and CDR2 SVGAGI. The CDR3 length is 15 residues. V was cut by 0 bases and J by 4 bases, with 10 bases left in between. The CDR3 loop reads CASSYSSGVYNEQFF. The CDR3 bases are TGTGCCAGCAGTTACTCGTCAGGGGTTTACAATGAGCAGTTCTTC.

The chain joins TRBV24-1 to TRBJ2-1; D unclear. The germline V gene has CDR1 KGHDR and CDR2 SFDVKD. V gave up 5 bases and J gave up 2 bases, with 12 bases separating them. This CDR3 is built from 15 residues. The CDR3 region has the DNA TGTGCCACCAGTGTAGGGCCTGGCGCCTACAATGAGCAGTTCTTC. It yields the protein CATSVGPGAYNEQFF.

The V and J genes are TRBV20-1 and TRBJ2-7; D is undetermined. CDR1 and CDR2 (germline): DFQATT, SNEGSKA (reference sequence). V shed 1 base and J shed 2 bases, with 6 bases lying between them. This CDR3 spans 12 amino acids. CDR3 sequence: CSARAQTYEQYF. Here the CDR3 DNA reads TGCAGTGCTAGAGCTCAGACCTACGAGCAGTACTTC.

This clonotype was seen at least ten times. The chain recombines TRBV5-1 with TRBJ2-3; 10 positions match TRBD2. This CDR3 is built from 18 residues. V gave up 0 bases and J gave up 3 bases; unmatched junction bases: 10. Germline V gene sequence: CDR1 SGHRS, CDR2 YFSETQ. CDR3: CASSLAASGSMVTDTQYF. The CDR3 DNA reads as TGCGCCAGCAGCTTGGCGGCTAGCGGGAGTATGGTTACAGATACGCAGTATTTT.